The clone carrying this T cell receptor (beta chain) showed up just a few times. CDR1 SGDLS and CDR2 YYNGEE come from the germline V gene. Losses at the gene ends were 4 bases for V and 3 bases for J; bases not matched to a gene: 13. The CDR3 extends over 18 amino acids. The data belong to a study of cytomegalovirus exposure and HLA in healthy donors. In the PCR, 60 Vbeta and 13 Jbeta primers were used. Produced via immunoSEQ multiplex PCR; TCRdb's table is partial and in-frame only. The data contain some 110,000 clones, under 80% of them singletons. Those who donated were healthy bone marrow donors. The material sequenced was PBMCs. The V gene is TRBV9, the J gene TRBJ2-1; 10 nucleotides agree with TRBD2. This clonotype was obtained from a woman aged 55-69 years in good health and CMV-seropositive. The CDR3 DNA reads TGTGCCAGCAGCCCCCGGAGGCTAGCGGGAGATTTCTACAATGAGCAGTTCTTC. Its protein is CASSPRRLAGDFYNEQFF.